The clone carrying this T cell receptor (beta chain) appeared a few times. Antigen specificity is unknown. V lost 2 bases to trimming and J lost 6 bases, with 13 bases between them. The CDR3 is 15 amino acids. From germline, CDR1 is MNHEY and CDR2 SMNVEV (reference sequence). Researchers ran the PCR with 60 Vbeta and 13 Jbeta primers. Profiled with immunoSEQ multiplex PCR; TCRdb holds only in-frame clones, not every one. The sample carries 170,000 or so clones, 78% recorded once. The data stem from a study of cytomegalovirus exposure and HLA in healthy donors. About the research overall: Caucasian-associated ancestry cluster membership applied to about 77% of nearly 400 genotyped donors. Whole-study results and caveats: An analysis done earlier found most TCR beta V segments productive about 87% or about 30% of the time. Reported results showed that the classifier diagnosed cytomegalovirus status with high specificity and sensitivity.

The chain couples TRBV27 to TRBJ2-2; D is perhaps TRBD2 (6 bases). Material: PBMCs. The sequence derives from a woman aged 50 to 60 in good health and CMV-seropositive. Written as DNA, the CDR3 is TGTGCCAGCAGTTTACAGGGACTGCTTGCCGGGGAGCTGTTTTTT. Translating gives CASSLQGLLAGELFF.